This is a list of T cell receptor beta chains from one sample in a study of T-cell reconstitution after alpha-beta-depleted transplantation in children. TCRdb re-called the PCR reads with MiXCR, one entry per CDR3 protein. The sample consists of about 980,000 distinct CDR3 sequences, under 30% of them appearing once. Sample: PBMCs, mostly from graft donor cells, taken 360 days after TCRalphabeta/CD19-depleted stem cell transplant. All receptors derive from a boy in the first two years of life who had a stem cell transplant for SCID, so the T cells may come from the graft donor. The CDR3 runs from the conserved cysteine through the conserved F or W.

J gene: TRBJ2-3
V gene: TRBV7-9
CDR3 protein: CASSLEVNTDTQYF

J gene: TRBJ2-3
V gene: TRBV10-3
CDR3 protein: CAISKSSGGRVDTQYF

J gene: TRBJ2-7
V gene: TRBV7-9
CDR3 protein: CASSAGLSSYEQYF

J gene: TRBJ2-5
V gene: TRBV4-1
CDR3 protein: CASSQIPTGERGQETQYF

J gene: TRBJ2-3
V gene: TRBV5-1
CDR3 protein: CASSLDPLGSTDTQYF

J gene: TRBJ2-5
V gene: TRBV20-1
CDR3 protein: CSAAVPGRIQETQYF

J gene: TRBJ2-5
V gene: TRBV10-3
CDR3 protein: CAISPGSSGGQETQYF

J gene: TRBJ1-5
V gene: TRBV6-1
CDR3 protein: CASSDEKLRNQPQHF

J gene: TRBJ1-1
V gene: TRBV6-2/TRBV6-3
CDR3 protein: CATRGRRNTEAFF

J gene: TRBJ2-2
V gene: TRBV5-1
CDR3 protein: CASNRGALTGELFF

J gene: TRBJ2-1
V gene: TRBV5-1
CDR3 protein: CASSFGLAGVEQFF

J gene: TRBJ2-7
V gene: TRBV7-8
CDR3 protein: CASSLLSGNYEQYF

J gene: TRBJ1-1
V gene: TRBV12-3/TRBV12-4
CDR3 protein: CVSSPYRTSMNTEAFF

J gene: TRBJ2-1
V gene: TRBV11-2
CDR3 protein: CASSLDSVAGLNEQFF

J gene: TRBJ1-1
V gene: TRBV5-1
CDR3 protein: CASSLGYRTEAFF

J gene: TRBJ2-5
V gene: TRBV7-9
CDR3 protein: CASSLGTTANQETQYF

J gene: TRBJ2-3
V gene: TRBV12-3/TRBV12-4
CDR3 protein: CASSLRGRADTQYF

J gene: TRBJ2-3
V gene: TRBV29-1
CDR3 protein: CSVVGDRNTQYF

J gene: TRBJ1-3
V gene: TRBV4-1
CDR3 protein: CASSQTQAGSGNTIYF

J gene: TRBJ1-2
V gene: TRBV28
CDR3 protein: CASSTRGQGNYGYTF

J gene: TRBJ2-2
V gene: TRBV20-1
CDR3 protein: CSARTQQGGTGELFF

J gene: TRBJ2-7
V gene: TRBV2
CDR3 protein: CASRLPRQEQYF

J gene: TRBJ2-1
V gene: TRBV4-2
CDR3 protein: CASSAYSGDYNEQFF

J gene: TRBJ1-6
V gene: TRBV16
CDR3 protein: CASRRDSNSPLHF

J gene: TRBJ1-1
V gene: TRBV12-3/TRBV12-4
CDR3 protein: CASAGGAEAFF

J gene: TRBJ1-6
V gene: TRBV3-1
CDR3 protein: CASSWDRSNSPLHF

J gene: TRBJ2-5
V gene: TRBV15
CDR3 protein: CATSRDSLAGIQETQYF

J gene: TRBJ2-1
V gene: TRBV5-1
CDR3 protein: CASSLLDRAYNEQFF

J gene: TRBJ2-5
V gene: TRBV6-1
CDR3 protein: CASRTDSYQETQYF

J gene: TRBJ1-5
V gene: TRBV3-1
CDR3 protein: CASSQNQGNQPQHF

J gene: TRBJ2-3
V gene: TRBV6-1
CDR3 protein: CASSTITGLAGGSDTQYF

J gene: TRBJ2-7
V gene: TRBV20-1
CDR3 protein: CSARDPGYSSYEQYF

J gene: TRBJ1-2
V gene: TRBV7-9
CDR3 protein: CASSFGTGMIDYGYTF

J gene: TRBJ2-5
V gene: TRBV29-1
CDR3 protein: CSVDQTQETQYF

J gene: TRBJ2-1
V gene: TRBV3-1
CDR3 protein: CASSQVASSYNEQFF

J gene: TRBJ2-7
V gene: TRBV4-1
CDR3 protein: CASSQGIAYEQYF

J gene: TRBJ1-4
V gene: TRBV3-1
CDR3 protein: CASSRGQGDEKLFF

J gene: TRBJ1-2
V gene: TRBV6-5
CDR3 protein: CASSYLGANKRDYGYTF

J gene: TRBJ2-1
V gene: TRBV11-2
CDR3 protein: CASSPGLGSLSEQFF

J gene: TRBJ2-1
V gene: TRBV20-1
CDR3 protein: CSATLTGIRGNEQFF

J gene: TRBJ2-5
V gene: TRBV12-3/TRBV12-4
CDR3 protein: CASSLRTGTRETQYF

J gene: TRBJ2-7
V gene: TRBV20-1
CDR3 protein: CSARDPRIYEQYF

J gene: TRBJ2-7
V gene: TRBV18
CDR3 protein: CASSPGTGGLYEQYF

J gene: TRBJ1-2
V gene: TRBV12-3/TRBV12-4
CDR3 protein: CASSPGTPYDGYTF

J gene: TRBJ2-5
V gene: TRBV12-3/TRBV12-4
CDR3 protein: CATTPGEETQYF

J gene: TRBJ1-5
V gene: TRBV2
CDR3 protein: CASRAGNGNQPQHF

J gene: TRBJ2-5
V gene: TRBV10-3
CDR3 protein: CAISVGASGEETQYF

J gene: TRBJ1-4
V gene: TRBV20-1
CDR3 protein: CSATDRNEKLFF

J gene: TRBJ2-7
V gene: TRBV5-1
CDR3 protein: CASSPQWTGRDEQYF

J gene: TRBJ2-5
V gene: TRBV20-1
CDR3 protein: CGNGRGGETQYF

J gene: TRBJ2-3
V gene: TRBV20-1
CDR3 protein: CSARETGGPDTQYF

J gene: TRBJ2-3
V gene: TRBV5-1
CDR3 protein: CASSSTVSGGAYF

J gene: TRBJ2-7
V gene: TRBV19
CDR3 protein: CASSTTPGQGYEQYF

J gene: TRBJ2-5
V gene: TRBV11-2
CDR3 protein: CASSLAGGTLQETQYF

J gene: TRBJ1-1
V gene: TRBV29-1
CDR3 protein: CSVRFTNTEAFF

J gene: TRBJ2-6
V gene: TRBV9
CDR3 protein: CASSVESGANVLTF

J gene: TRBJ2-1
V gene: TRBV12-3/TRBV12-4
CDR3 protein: CASTYERGAYEQFF

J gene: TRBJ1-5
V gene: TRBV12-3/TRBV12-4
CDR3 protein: CASSLLPESFSNQPQHF

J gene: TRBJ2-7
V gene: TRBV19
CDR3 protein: CASSITGTGGREQYF